This T cell receptor (beta chain) was profiled in a study of blood T cells in healthy people across ages (dated by TCRdb to between 2014 and 2016). Background for the entire study: In model experiments, roughly one uniquely barcoded TCR beta cDNA molecule per two T cells was captured by template switching. To track age-related changes in TCR beta repertoire diversity, the study relied on deep sequencing normalized with unique cDNA molecular identifiers. The donors were split into four age groups: young (average 16 years), middle-aged (roughly 40), aged (62) and long-lived (approximately 80). The study analyzed two additional independent replicas of 1 million unique cDNA reads from the same blood draw for two donors, one aged 18 to 30 and one aged 80 or older.

The 39 donors, aged 6 to 90 years, were systemically healthy Caucasian individuals from Russia. Each donor gave 8 to 10 milliliters of peripheral blood, drawn into EDTA-treated Vacutainer tubes. PBMCs were isolated by Ficoll-Paque density-gradient centrifugation, with at least 6 million obtained per sample. Trizol reagent was used to extract total RNA from the PBMCs, yielding at least 5.5 micrograms per sample. For every donor, an aliquot of PBMCs went through flow cytometry to measure the percentages of naive CD45RAhigh/CD27high T cells. In the case of this clonotype: This clone's antigen is unknown. The sample holds no much larger clone one base away, and base qualities are not on file.

The CDR3 measures 13 amino acids from cysteine to phenylalanine. The only DNA kept is the CDR3, 39 bases in frame from the first base. The germline V gene encodes CDR1 MGHRA and CDR2 YSYEKL. Trimming costs V 2 bases and J 8 bases, and their ends lie 7 bases apart. Library generation was performed with 5' RACE. Sequenced on an Illumina HiSeq 2500. The second PCR ran for roughly 7 to 11 cycles and used a J-beta primer mix along with a sample-barcoded 5' primer. Each TCR beta cDNA molecule received a unique molecular identifier from a template-switch 5' adaptor carrying 12 random nucleotides. At least 2.5 million CDR3-containing paired-end reads were obtained from each sample. The Mint cDNA synthesis kit, primed by a TRBC-specific oligonucleotide, was used to synthesize first-strand cDNA from all RNA. After uracil-DNA glycosylase treatment, a first 18-cycle PCR used universal primers M1SS and BC2_uni_R on all cDNA. The original pipeline was this. For normalization, 1 million high-quality reads, each with a distinct molecular identifier, were randomly selected from each sample. Reads with shared molecular identifiers were discarded instead of being binned into consensus sequences. MiTCR, set to a Q25 quality threshold and the strictest error-elimination algorithm, was used for CDR3 identification, clonotype clustering and error correction. Lower-bound total TCR beta diversity was estimated with a nonparametric unseen species model using Euler transformation. TCRdb reprocessed the public reads (quality trimming at Q25 with fastp, clone calling with MiXCR) and kept in-frame beta chains. Under each unique CDR3 protein, matching rows form one entry showing the most common genes and DNA. The V and J calls reflect TCRdb's pipeline rather than the authors' work. Recorded for this sample are around 1,000,000 distinct CDR3 sequences; under 30% of them occurred a single time. Less than 0.75% of the sample comes from the top ten.

The study at large found these results: As age increased, observed TCR beta diversity per million T cells dropped in a roughly linear way, and a significant reduction was already evident by age 40. The long-lived group showed more naive CD4+ T cells, fewer expanded clones and increased TCR diversity than the aged group, suggesting age selection. Estimates of total diversity based on one million sequenced T cells were regarded as lower bounds and as underestimates. Donor CMV infection status was unknown, potentially confounding age-related changes in expanded clonotypes. Conclusive comparison of naive and antigen-experienced compartments was prevented by the profiling of bulk unsorted PBMCs. There was a strong correlation between observed TCR beta diversity and the percentage of naive T cells measured by flow cytometry.

The same sample was also studied in work on T cells of mothers and their children. As the second study states: The donors were nine systemically healthy Caucasian individuals, made up of three mothers and their six children. cDNA synthesis used all of the extracted RNA, with around 1.5 ug of RNA in each 15 ul reaction. In the second PCR, the M1S primer introduced both the sample barcodes and 2-4 random nucleotides. Over 9.5 million TCR beta CDR3 reads were obtained for each mother, and 2.5 million to 3 million reads were obtained for each child. TCR recombination output is similarly shaped by thymic selection in related and unrelated pairs, with a minor effect exerted by inherited differences. Related mother-child pairs always showed normalized repertoire overlap that was slightly higher than in unrelated mother-child pairs, though the difference was never significant. No persistent microchimeric T cell clones were found, with a detection sensitivity of 85 to 100 clones per million clonotypes. To look for features that set related mother-child pairs apart from unrelated individuals, the researchers ran deep NGS to compare the TCR beta repertoires of mothers and children. The mean age was 40 +/- 4 years for the mothers and about 10 +/- 4 years for the children. After adapter ligation was performed with NEBNext reagents, the libraries were sequenced on an Illumina HiSeq 2000 with 100+100 nt paired-end reads. To prevent cross-contamination, the mother and child libraries were prepared a month apart and were sequenced in separate runs. Between roughly 500,000 and 2,100,000 distinct TCR beta clonotypes were identified per donor. Naive TCR beta clonotypes were estimated from low-frequency clonotypes matched to each donor's FACS-determined naive share, without sorting.

The rearranged chain carries TRBV4-1 and TRBJ1-6; confidence is insufficient to name the D gene. The specimen sequenced was blood. The clonotype originates from a girl aged 2 to 10 in good health. The CDR3 corresponds to CASSQLSDSPLHF. Here is the DNA: TGCGCCAGCAGCCAACTCTCCGATTCACCCCTCCACTTT.